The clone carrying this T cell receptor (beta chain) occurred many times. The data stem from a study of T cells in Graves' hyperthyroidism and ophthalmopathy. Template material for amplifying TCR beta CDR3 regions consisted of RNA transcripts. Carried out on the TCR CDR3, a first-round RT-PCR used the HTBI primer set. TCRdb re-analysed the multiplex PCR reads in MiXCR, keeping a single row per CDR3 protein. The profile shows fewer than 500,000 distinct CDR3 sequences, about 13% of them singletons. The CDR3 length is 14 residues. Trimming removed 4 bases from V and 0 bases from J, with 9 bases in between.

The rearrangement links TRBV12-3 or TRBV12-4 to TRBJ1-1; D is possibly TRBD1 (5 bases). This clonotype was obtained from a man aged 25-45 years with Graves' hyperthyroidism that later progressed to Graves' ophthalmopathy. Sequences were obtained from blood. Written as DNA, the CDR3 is TGTGCCAGCAGTTGGGGCGGCTTGAACACTGAAGCTTTCTTT. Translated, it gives CASSWGGLNTEAFF.